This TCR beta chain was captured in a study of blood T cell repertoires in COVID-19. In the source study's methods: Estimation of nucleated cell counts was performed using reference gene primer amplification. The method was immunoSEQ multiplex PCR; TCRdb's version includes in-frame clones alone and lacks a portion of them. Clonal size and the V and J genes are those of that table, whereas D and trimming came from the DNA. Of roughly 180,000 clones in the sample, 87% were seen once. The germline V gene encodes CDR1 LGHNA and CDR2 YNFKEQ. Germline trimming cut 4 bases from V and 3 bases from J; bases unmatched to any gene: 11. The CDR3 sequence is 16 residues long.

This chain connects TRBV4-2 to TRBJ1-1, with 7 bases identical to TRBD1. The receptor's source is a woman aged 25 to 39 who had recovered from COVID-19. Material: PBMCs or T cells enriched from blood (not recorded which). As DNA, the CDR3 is TGTGCCAGCAGCCCTATTCGTACAGGGGACGACACTGAAGCTTTCTTT. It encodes CASSPIRTGDDTEAFF.